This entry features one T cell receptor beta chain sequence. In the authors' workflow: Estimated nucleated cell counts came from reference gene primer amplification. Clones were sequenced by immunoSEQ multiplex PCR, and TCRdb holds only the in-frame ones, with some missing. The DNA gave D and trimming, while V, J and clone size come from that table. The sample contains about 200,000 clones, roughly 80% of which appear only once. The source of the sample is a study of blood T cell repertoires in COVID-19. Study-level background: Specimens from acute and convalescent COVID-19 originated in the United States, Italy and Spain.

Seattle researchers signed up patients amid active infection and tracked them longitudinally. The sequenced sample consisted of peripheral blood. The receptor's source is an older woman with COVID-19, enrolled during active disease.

CDR3 bases: TGTGCCAGCAGCTTATCGGGGGGAGGCTACAATGAGCAGTTCTTC. This sequence encodes CASSLSGGGYNEQFF. The V and J genes are TRBV7-2 and TRBJ2-1; 7 bases are shared with TRBD2. Germline values: CDR1 SGHTA, CDR2 FQGNSA. After removal of 2 bases from V and 3 bases from J, the junction contained 4 bases not matched to a gene. This CDR3 is built from 15 residues.